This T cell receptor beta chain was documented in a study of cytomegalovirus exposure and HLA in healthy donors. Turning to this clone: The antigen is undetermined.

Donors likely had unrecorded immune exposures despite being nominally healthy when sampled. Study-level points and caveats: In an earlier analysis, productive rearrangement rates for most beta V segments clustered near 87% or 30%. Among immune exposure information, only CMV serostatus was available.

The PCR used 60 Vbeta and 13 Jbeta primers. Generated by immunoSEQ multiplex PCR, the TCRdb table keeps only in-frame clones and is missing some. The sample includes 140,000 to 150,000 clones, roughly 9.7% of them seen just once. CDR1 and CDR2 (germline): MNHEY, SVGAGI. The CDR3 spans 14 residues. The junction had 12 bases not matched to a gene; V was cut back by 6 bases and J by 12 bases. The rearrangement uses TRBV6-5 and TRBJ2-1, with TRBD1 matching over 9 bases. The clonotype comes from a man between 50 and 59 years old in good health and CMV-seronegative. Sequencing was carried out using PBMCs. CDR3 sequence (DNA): TGTGCCAGCAGCCCCGGGACAGGGTCGAATCCGCAGTTCTTC. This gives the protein CASSPGTGSNPQFF.